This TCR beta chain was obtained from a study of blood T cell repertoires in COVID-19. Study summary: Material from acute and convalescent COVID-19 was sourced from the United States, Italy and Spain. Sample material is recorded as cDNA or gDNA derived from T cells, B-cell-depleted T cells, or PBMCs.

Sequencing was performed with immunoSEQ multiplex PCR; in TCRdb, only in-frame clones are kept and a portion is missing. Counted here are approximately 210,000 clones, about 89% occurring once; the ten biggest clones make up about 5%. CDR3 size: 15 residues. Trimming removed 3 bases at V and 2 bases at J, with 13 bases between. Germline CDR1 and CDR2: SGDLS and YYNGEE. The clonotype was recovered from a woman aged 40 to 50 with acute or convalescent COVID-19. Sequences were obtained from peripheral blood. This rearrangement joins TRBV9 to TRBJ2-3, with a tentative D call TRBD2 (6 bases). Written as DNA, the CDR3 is TGTGCCAGCAGCGCCACGCCGGGACTCACAGATACGCAGTATTTT. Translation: CASSATPGLTDTQYF.